This T cell receptor (beta chain) is from a study of CD4+ T cells in melanoma. The CDR3 loop spans 13 amino acids. Germline V gene sequence: CDR1 MNHEY, CDR2 SVGAGI. J gave up 0 bases and V 11 bases, and 5 bases lay outside the gene matches. General study points: Neoantigen-specific CD4+ T cells in melanoma reportedly had diverse differentiation states. A reported correlation linked neoantigen-specific CD4+ T cells to CD8+, macrophage and B cell function.

Clones were read by immunoSEQ multiplex PCR, and TCRdb kept only the in-frame ones, dropping some. The sample lists roughly 150,000 clones; 92% were seen once. In the case of this clone: The antigen is undetermined.

V usage is TRBV6-5 and J usage is TRBJ2-7; 9 positions agree with TRBD2. This clonotype was sampled from a human donor with melanoma. In DNA form, the CDR3 reads TGTGCCGCGGGGGGGGGTACCTCCTACGAGCAGTACTTC. Amino acid sequence: CAAGGGTSYEQYF.